This T cell receptor (beta chain) is from a study of T-cell reconstitution after alpha-beta-depleted transplantation in children. Preparing the TCRbeta library involved the use of unique molecular identifiers. One entry per CDR3 protein, called by TCRdb with MiXCR from the PCR reads. This sample has roughly 200,000 distinct CDR3 sequences, with about 6.4% found just once. This clonotype was recorded many times. The length of the CDR3 is 14 residues. V gave up 5 bases and J gave up 12 bases; unmatched junction bases: 8. This chain links TRBV12-3 or TRBV12-4 with TRBJ2-6; TRBD1 agrees at 9 bases. The receptor's source is a human donor who donated a stem cell graft to a child with Wiskott-Aldrich syndrome. The sample here was PBMCs from the stem cell graft donor, taken from the stem cell graft. The CDR3 DNA follows: TGTGCCAGCAGTCTCGGGACAGGGATGGTCGTCCTGACTTTC. It yields the protein CASSLGTGMVVLTF.